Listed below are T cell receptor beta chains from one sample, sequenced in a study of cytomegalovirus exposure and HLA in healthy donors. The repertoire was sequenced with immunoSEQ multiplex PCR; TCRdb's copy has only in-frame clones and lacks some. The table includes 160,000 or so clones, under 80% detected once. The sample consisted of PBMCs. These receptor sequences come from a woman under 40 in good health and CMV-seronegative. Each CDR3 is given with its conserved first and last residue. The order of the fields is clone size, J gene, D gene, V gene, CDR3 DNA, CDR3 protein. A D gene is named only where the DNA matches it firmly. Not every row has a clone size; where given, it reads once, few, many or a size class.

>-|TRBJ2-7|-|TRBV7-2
TGTGCCAGCAGCCGCTTACCTGGTTACGAGCAGTACTTC
CASSRLPGYEQYF
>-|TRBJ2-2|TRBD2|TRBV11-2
TGTGCCAGCAGCTCTTGGACTAGCGATACCGGGGAGCTGTTTTTT
CASSSWTSDTGELFF
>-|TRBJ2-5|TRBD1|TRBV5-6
TGTGCCAGCAGTTCGGACAGGGCGGTGGGGGAGCAGTACTTC
CASSSDRAVGEQYF
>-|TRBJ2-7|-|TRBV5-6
TGTGCCAGCAGCGGAGACGTAACCTACGAGCAGTACTTC
CASSGDVTYEQYF
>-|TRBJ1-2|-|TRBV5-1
TGCGCCAGCAGCTTGGCCGGTTCAGGGCTTCCTGGCTACACCTTC
CASSLAGSGLPGYTF
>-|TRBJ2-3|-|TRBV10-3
TGTGCCATCAGTGAGCAATTCGGCAGGGCGGATACGCAGTATTTT
CAISEQFGRADTQYF
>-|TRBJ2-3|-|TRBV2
TGTGCCAGCAGTCAAACAGATACGCAGTATTTT
CASSQTDTQYF
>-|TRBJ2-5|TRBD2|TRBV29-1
TGCAGCGTTGGGACTAGCGGGGGACGCCTGAGTCAGACCCAGTACTTC
CSVGTSGGRLSQTQYF
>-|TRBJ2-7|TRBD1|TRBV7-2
TGTGCCAGCAGCTTAGTTGGGACAGACACCTACGAGCAGTACTTC
CASSLVGTDTYEQYF
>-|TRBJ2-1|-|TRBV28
TGTGCCAGCACAAGGACCTCGGGACTCCTAGAGCAGTTCTTC
CASTRTSGLLEQFF
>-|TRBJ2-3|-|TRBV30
TGTGCCTGGCGACTCCCTATCACAGATACGCAGTATTTT
CAWRLPITDTQYF
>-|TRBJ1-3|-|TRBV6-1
TGTGCCAGCAGTGCAGGACTCTTGAGCTCTGGAAACACCATATATTTT
CASSAGLLSSGNTIYF
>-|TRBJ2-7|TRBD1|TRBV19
TGTGCCAGTAGCCTCCATAGGGGGCCTACCTACGAGCAGTACTTC
CASSLHRGPTYEQYF
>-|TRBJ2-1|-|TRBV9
TGTGCCAGCAGCGTAGCCCCCACTTCCTACAATGAGCAGTTCTTC
CASSVAPTSYNEQFF
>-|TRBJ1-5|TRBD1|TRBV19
TGTGCCAGCACGGGACAGGTGGGCAATCAGCCCCAGCATTTT
CASTGQVGNQPQHF
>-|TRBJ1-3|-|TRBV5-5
TGTGCCAGCAGCCGCAGCCGGGACAACTCTGGAAACACCATATATTTT
CASSRSRDNSGNTIYF
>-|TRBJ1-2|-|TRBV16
TGTGCCAGCAGCCAACAGGGTGTAGAAGGCTACACCTTC
CASSQQGVEGYTF
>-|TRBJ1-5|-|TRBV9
TGTGCCAGCAGCGTAGGTGGGCAGGGCAATCAGCCCCAGCATTTT
CASSVGGQGNQPQHF
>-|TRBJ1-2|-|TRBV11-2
TGTGCCAGCAGCCCCACACGACAGTTCTATGGCTACACCTTC
CASSPTRQFYGYTF
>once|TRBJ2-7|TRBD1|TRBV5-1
TGCGCCAGCAGCTCTTCCCTGGACAGGGGACCTGGTGAGCAGTACTTC
CASSSSLDRGPGEQYF
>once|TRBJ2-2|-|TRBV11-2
TGTGCCAGCAGCTACGGTACGACCGGGGAGCTGTTTTTT
CASSYGTTGELFF
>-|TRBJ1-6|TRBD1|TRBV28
TGTGCCAGCATCACCCGGGACAGGGGAGCATCACCCCTCCACTTT
CASITRDRGASPLHF